The rows below give T cell receptor beta chains drawn from one sample of a study of Graves' ophthalmopathy and Graves' hyperthyroidism. TCRdb itself ran the multiplex PCR reads through MiXCR, one entry per CDR3 protein. This table has 340,000 or so distinct CDR3 sequences, roughly 15% appearing once. The sample comprised peripheral blood. The receptors derive from an adult man with Graves' ophthalmopathy. Both conserved end residues are part of each CDR3. The D gene is left open where the match is weak. Part of the rows lack a size; the others show once, few, many or a class for expanded clones.

d_gene,v_gene,j_gene,abundance,CDR3aa,CDR3nt
.,TRBV9,TRBJ2-5,many,CASSVSYAGSGTQYF,TGTGCCAGCAGCGTGTCTTATGCTGGGAGTGGGACCCAGTACTTC
TRBD1,TRBV11-3,TRBJ2-4,many,CASSSEGRMTGGIKNIQYF,TGTGCCAGCAGCTCCGAGGGCAGAATGACAGGGGGGATAAAAAACATTCAGTACTTC
.,TRBV6-2/TRBV6-3,TRBJ1-1,many,CASKKDGNTEAFF,TGTGCCAGCAAAAAGGACGGGAACACTGAAGCTTTCTTT
.,TRBV28,TRBJ1-2,many,CASSPSQGPYGYTF,TGTGCCAGCAGTCCATCCCAGGGGCCCTATGGCTACACCTTC
TRBD1,TRBV10-2,TRBJ2-7,.,CASSHSTGVGNEQYF,TGCGCCAGCAGTCATTCGACAGGGGTAGGCAACGAGCAGTACTTC
.,TRBV20-1,TRBJ1-6,many,CSARSTVDNSPLHF,TGCAGTGCTAGATCCACAGTCGATAATTCACCCCTCCACTTT
TRBD2,TRBV12-3/TRBV12-4,TRBJ2-7,many,CASSLTPFTSGRNEQYF,TGTGCCAGCAGTTTAACCCCCTTCACTAGCGGGAGGAACGAGCAGTACTTC
.,TRBV19,TRBJ1-1,many,CASSDRTNTEAFF,TGTGCCAGTAGCGACAGAACTAACACTGAAGCTTTCTTT
TRBD2,TRBV30,TRBJ2-5,many,CAWRRGRAVETQYF,TGTGCCTGGAGGCGCGGGAGGGCCGTGGAGACCCAGTACTTC
TRBD1,TRBV18,TRBJ2-7,.,CASSVTGVSGQYF,TGTGCCAGCTCAGTCACAGGGGTCTCCGGGCAGTACTTC
.,TRBV6-1,TRBJ1-5,.,CASSGLGSHNQPQHF,TGTGCCAGCAGTGGCCTTGGGAGCCACAATCAGCCCCAGCATTTT
.,TRBV11-2,TRBJ1-3,many,CASSLTGNTIYF,TGTGCCAGCAGTTTGACGGGAAACACCATATATTTT
.,TRBV19,TRBJ2-2,many,CASSIGTRGTGELFF,TGTGCCAGTAGTATCGGGACCAGGGGCACCGGGGAGCTGTTTTTT
.,TRBV5-1,TRBJ2-2,many,CASKVDTGELFF,TGCGCCAGCAAGGTGGACACCGGGGAGCTGTTTTTT
.,TRBV12-3/TRBV12-4,TRBJ2-5,many,CASSFGGDGQETQYF,TGTGCCAGCAGTTTTGGAGGGGACGGGCAAGAGACCCAGTACTTC
TRBD1,TRBV19,TRBJ2-2,many,CASSLSTGSTGELFF,TGTGCCAGTAGTCTATCGACAGGGTCCACCGGGGAGCTGTTTTTT
TRBD2,TRBV11-1,TRBJ2-7,many,CASSLAQTSGLPYEQYF,TGTGCCAGCAGCTTAGCGCAGACTAGCGGATTACCTTACGAGCAGTACTTC
.,TRBV7-9,TRBJ2-5,many,CASSFQGAETQYF,TGTGCCAGCAGCTTTCAGGGAGCAGAGACCCAGTACTTC
TRBD1,TRBV12-3/TRBV12-4,TRBJ2-7,many,CASSTGAITYEQYF,TGTGCCAGCAGTACAGGGGCGATAACCTACGAGCAGTACTTC
TRBD1,TRBV12-3/TRBV12-4,TRBJ2-2,many,CASSSWDSLSTGELFF,TGTGCCAGCAGTTCTTGGGACAGTCTAAGCACCGGGGAGCTGTTTTTT
TRBD2,TRBV19,TRBJ2-2,many,CASSPYSGANTGELFF,TGTGCCAGTAGTCCCTATAGCGGGGCTAACACCGGGGAGCTGTTTTTT
.,TRBV4-2,TRBJ2-7,many,CASSQDYRVTYEQYF,TGTGCCAGCAGCCAAGATTACAGGGTGACCTACGAGCAGTACTTC
.,TRBV5-1,TRBJ2-2,many,CASYPGNTGELFF,TGCGCCAGCTACCCAGGGAACACCGGGGAGCTGTTTTTT
.,TRBV12-3/TRBV12-4,TRBJ2-5,.,CASSLARVSETQYF,TGTGCCAGCAGTTTAGCCCGGGTATCGGAGACCCAGTACTTC
.,TRBV6-2/TRBV6-3,TRBJ2-7,many,CASSYPPGQGLHEQYF,TGTGCCAGCAGTTACCCCCCCGGGCAGGGGCTCCACGAGCAGTACTTC
.,TRBV19,TRBJ1-5,many,CASKREARGQPQHF,TGTGCCAGTAAGAGAGAGGCGAGGGGTCAGCCCCAGCATTTT
.,TRBV6-5,TRBJ1-2,many,CASSYSRRRRANYGYTF,TGTGCCAGCAGTTACTCGCGTCGTAGGAGGGCTAACTATGGCTACACCTTC
TRBD1,TRBV6-1,TRBJ1-2,many,CASRGGTVYGYTF,TGTGCCAGCAGGGGGGGGACAGTCTATGGCTACACCTTC
.,TRBV7-9,TRBJ2-7,many,CASSPIGEQSYEQYF,TGTGCCAGCAGCCCCATTGGGGAGCAATCCTACGAGCAGTACTTC
.,TRBV28,TRBJ2-7,many,CASRDPGRASYEQYF,TGTGCCAGCAGGGATCCGGGACGGGCCTCCTACGAGCAGTACTTC
.,TRBV4-2,TRBJ1-1,many,CASSKTWNTEAFF,TGTGCCAGCAGCAAGACCTGGAACACTGAAGCTTTCTTT
.,TRBV6-5,TRBJ1-2,many,CASRGEGANYGYTF,TGTGCCAGCAGGGGCGAGGGCGCTAACTATGGCTACACCTTC
TRBD1,TRBV20-1,TRBJ1-1,.,CSAPGQDNEAFF,TGCAGTGCACCCGGACAGGATAACGAAGCTTTCTTT
.,TRBV28,TRBJ1-2,many,CASSLYAYGYTF,TGTGCCAGCAGTTTATACGCCTATGGCTACACCTTC
TRBD2,TRBV6-5,TRBJ2-7,many,CASSYGGEGSYEQYF,TGTGCCAGCAGTTACGGGGGGGAGGGGAGCTACGAGCAGTACTTC
TRBD1,TRBV24-1,TRBJ2-5,few,CATSEGVTGGHETQYF,TGTGCCACCAGTGAGGGGGTAACAGGGGGCCACGAGACCCAGTACTTC
.,TRBV12-3/TRBV12-4,TRBJ2-7,.,CASSNGGSYEQYF,TGTGCCAGCAGCAATGGAGGTTCCTACGAGCAGTACTTC
.,TRBV5-1,TRBJ1-1,many,CASSRDSIVLTEAFF,TGCGCCAGCAGCCGGGATTCTATAGTTCTAACTGAAGCTTTCTTT
.,TRBV4-1,TRBJ1-2,.,CASSQDRILGGYTF,TGCGCCAGCAGCCAAGATCGGATTTTGGGCGGCTACACCTTC
TRBD1,TRBV4-1,TRBJ2-7,few,CASSQKPGGTYEQYF,TGCGCCAGCAGCCAAAAACCAGGGGGCACCTACGAGCAGTACTTC
TRBD1,TRBV6-2/TRBV6-3,TRBJ1-5,few,CASSFKTGGQPQHF,TGTGCCAGCAGCTTTAAGACAGGGGGGCAGCCCCAGCATTTT
TRBD1,TRBV30,TRBJ1-5,many,CAWSRGRNQPQHF,TGTGCCTGGAGTAGGGGGCGGAATCAGCCCCAGCATTTT